This TCR beta chain comes out of a study of OX40 agonist ivuxolimab in advanced cancers. Across the study: Every 2 weeks, patients received ivuxolimab intravenously, dosed at 0.01 to 10 mg/kg.

Clones were read by immunoSEQ multiplex PCR, and TCRdb kept only the in-frame ones, dropping some. This sample has approximately 50,000 clones, with around nine tenths found just once. The V gene end was trimmed by 2 bases and the J gene end by 1 base; junction bases not matched to a gene: 5. This CDR3 comprises 15 residues. CDR1 and CDR2 (germline): MNHEY, SMNVEV (reference sequence). The rearrangement joins TRBV27 to TRBJ2-7; 7 bases map to TRBD1. The starting material was CD4+ or CD8+ T cells sorted from blood, obtained in a trial of the OX40 agonist ivuxolimab. The clonotype originates from an adult with an advanced solid tumor such as melanoma, head and neck, liver or kidney cancer. CDR3 sequence reads: CASSLDRERSYEQYF. Written as DNA, the CDR3 is TGTGCCAGCAGTTTAGACAGGGAGCGATCCTACGAGCAGTACTTC.